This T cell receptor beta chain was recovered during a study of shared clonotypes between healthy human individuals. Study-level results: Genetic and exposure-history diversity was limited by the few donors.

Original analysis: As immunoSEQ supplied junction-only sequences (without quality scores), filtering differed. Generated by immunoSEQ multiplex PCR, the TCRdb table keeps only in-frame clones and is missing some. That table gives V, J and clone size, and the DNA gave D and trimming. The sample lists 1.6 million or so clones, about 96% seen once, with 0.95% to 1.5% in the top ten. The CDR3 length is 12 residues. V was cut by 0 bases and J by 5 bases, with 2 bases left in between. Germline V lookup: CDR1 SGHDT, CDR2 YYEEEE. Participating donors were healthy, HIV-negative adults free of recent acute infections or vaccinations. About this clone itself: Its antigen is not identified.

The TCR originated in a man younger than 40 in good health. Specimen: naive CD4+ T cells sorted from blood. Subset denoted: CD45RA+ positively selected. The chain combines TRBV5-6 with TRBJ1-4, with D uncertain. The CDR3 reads CASSLVNEKLFF. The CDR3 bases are TGTGCCAGCAGCTTGGTAAATGAAAAACTGTTTTTT.